The next 19 T cell receptor beta chains were all read from a single sample in a study of identical twins. Using its own MiXCR run on the 5' RACE reads, TCRdb lists one record per CDR3 protein. The data hold approximately 230,000 distinct CDR3 sequences, with roughly 13% observed a single time. The material sequenced was memory (CD45RO+) T cells sorted from blood. These TCRs come from a woman in her late teens or twenties in good health.

This chain joins TRBV28 and TRBJ2-7; 9 nucleotides match TRBD1. V was clipped by 4 bases and J by 9 bases; unmatched bases: 13. Germline V gene sequence: CDR1 MDHEN, CDR2 SYDVKM. The CDR3 is 15 residues long. CDR3 sequence: CASSSPAGQGIAQYF. CDR3 bases: TGTGCCAGCAGTTCCCCCGCGGGACAGGGTATAGCGCAGTACTTC. The full variable domain, in which reference TRBV28 and TRBJ2-7 provide the parts outside the CDR3, is DVKVTQSSRYLVKRTGEKVFLECVQDMDHENMFWYRQDPGLGLRLIYFSYDVKMKEKGDIPEGYSVSREKKERFSLILESASTNQTSMYLCASSSPAGQGIAQYFGPGTRLTVT.

The V gene is TRBV5-5, the J gene TRBJ1-1, with TRBD1 as a possible D gene (5 bases). The germline CDR1 and CDR2 sequences are SGHKS and YYEKEE (reference sequence). This CDR3 is built from 12 residues. Trimming cost V 0 bases and J 11 bases, with 11 bases left between them. Here the CDR3 reads CASSLERGSAFF. The CDR3 DNA follows: TGTGCCAGCAGCTTGGAGAGGGGCAGCGCTTTCTTT. The complete variable domain, with remaining parts taken from reference TRBV5-5 and TRBJ1-1, reads DAGVTQSPTHLIKTRGQQVTLRCSPISGHKSVSWYQQVLGQGPQFIFQYYEKEERGRGNFPDRFSARQFPNYSSELNVNALLLGDSALYLCASSLERGSAFFGQGTRLTVV.

This clonotype has only a few counts. This CDR3 is CSAQDRVALGQFF. The DNA for the CDR3 is TGCAGTGCCCAAGACAGGGTAGCGTTGGGGCAGTTCTTC. V gene TRBV20-1 combines with J gene TRBJ2-1, with 7 bases identical to TRBD1. There are 13 residues in the CDR3. With V trimmed by 6 bases and J by 12 bases, 14 bases remained unmatched. Germline-derived CDR1 and CDR2 are DFQATT and SNEGSKA (reference sequence).

The V and J genes are TRBV20-1 and TRBJ1-2; 7 nucleotides line up with TRBD1. This CDR3 region has 12 residues. V shed 6 bases, J shed 8 bases, and the junction held 9 bases outside the gene matches. Germline CDR1 DFQATT, CDR2 SNEGSKA (reference sequence). The chain's CDR3 is CSARTGVRGYTF. In nucleotides, the CDR3 is TGCAGTGCCAGAACAGGGGTTCGCGGCTACACCTTC.

V and J are TRBV12-3 or TRBV12-4 and TRBJ2-7; D unresolved. CDR3 length: 13 residues. V was clipped by 2 bases and J by 2 bases, with 7 bases between them. In DNA form, the CDR3 reads TGTGCCAGCAGTTTACAGCAGACCTACGAGCAGTACTTC. Translating it yields CASSLQQTYEQYF.

The chain combines TRBV12-3 or TRBV12-4 with TRBJ2-6; the D gene is possibly TRBD2 (5 bases). The V end lost 6 bases, the J end lost 0 bases, and 9 bases lay between the germline ends. The CDR3 length is 15 residues. CDR3 loop: CASSDTSSGANVLTF. CDR3 in DNA: TGTGCCAGCAGCGACACTAGCTCTGGGGCCAACGTCCTGACTTTC.

In nucleotides, the CDR3 is TGTGCCAGCAGCTTCTTGGGACAGGCCAGCAAGCCCCTCCACTTT. This codes for CASSFLGQASKPLHF. The chain couples TRBV12-3 or TRBV12-4 to TRBJ1-6, with TRBD1 matching over 8 bases. The V gene end was trimmed by 6 bases and the J gene end by 13 bases; junction bases not matched to a gene: 14. The CDR3 consists of 15 residues.

The V and J genes are TRBV3-1 and TRBJ2-1; D remains ambiguous. The CDR3 sequence is 16 residues long. CDR1 is LGHDT and CDR2 is YNNKEL in the germline V gene (reference sequence). V lost 1 base and J lost 0, with 10 bases in between. CDR3 protein: CASSQVAPSSYNEQFF. The CDR3, as DNA: TGTGCCAGCAGCCAAGTGGCCCCTAGCTCCTACAATGAGCAGTTCTTC.

This chain links TRBV27 with TRBJ2-5; D might be TRBD2 (5 bases). There are 13 residues in the CDR3. Germline V gives CDR1 MNHEY, CDR2 SMNVEV (reference sequence). V lost 2 bases and J 4 bases, leaving 8 bases between the germline ends. CDR3 residues: CASSLKRRETQYF. CDR3 DNA: TGTGCCAGCAGTTTAAAGCGGCGAGAGACCCAGTACTTC.

The chain uses TRBV24-1 and TRBJ2-3, with a weak D call TRBD2 (6 bases). Deletions cut 4 bases from V and 7 bases from J, with 17 bases between. This CDR3 has 15 residues. Per the germline V gene, CDR1 is KGHDR and CDR2 is SFDVKD. CDR3 protein: CATSDFAGGTNTQYF. DNA for the CDR3: TGTGCCACCAGTGACTTCGCCGGGGGTACAAATACGCAGTATTTT.

This clonotype has at least ten counts. V is TRBV3-1 and J is TRBJ2-3, with unresolved D. Germline CDR1 is LGHDT and CDR2 is YNNKEL (reference sequence). The CDR3 is 16 amino acids. Trimming left V 0 bases short and J 5 bases short, with 15 bases between. CDR3 protein: CASSQEQSPFGDTQYF. The CDR3 nucleotides are TGTGCCAGCAGCCAAGAACAGTCCCCATTCGGAGATACGCAGTATTTT.

The gene calls are TRBV29-1 and TRBJ2-2; D is unclear. V was shortened by 4 bases and J by 1 base, with 10 bases between the two germline ends. CDR3 length equals 14 residues. Germline CDR1 and CDR2: SQVTM and ANQGSEA. The CDR3 loop is CSVAPLLNTGELFF. The CDR3, as DNA: TGCAGCGTTGCCCCACTTTTGAACACCGGGGAGCTGTTTTTT.

The chain joins TRBV6-5 to TRBJ1-6, with TRBD1 matching over 7 bases. Trimming removed 0 bases from V and 10 bases from J; junction bases left unmatched: 6. The germline gives CDR1 MNHEY, CDR2 SVGAGI. This CDR3 contains 15 residues. CDR3 sequence: CASSYSEGARSPLHF. The CDR3 bases are TGTGCCAGCAGTTACTCGGAGGGGGCGAGGTCACCCCTCCACTTT.

Only a few counts were recorded for this clonotype. This CDR3 is CASSPHPGQGREKLFF. The CDR3 DNA reads TGTGCCAGCAGCCCCCACCCGGGACAGGGCCGAGAAAAACTGTTTTTT. This sequence joins TRBV3-1 and TRBJ1-4; 9 bases are shared with TRBD1. CDR1 is LGHDT, CDR2 YNNKEL, per germline (reference sequence). Trimming cost V 4 bases and J 8 bases; bases outside gene matches: 11. The CDR3 has 16 residues.

This clonotype is medium-sized in the sample. The chain combines TRBV12-3 or TRBV12-4 with TRBJ1-4; no clear D gene. V lost 6 bases and J 3 bases, leaving 14 bases between the germline ends. The CDR3 covers 15 residues. The DNA for the CDR3 is TGTGCCAGCAGGCCCGCGGGCGGGGCTAATGAAAAACTGTTTTTT. It is translated as CASRPAGGANEKLFF.

In this sample, this clonotype turned up a few times. J is TRBJ2-3 and V is TRBV5-6, with TRBD1 identical over 7 bases. The V and J ends lost 2 bases and 4 bases, in that order; junction bases with no gene match: 4. The V gene's germline CDR1 is SGHDT and CDR2 YYEEEE. The CDR3 length is 14 residues. The CDR3 sequence is CASSLTGDADTQYF. The CDR3 DNA is TGTGCCAGCAGCTTAACAGGGGACGCAGATACGCAGTATTTT. The complete variable domain, with remaining parts taken from reference TRBV5-6 and TRBJ2-3, reads DAGVTQSPTHLIKTRGQQVTLRCSPKSGHDTVSWYQQALGQGPQFIFQYYEEEERQRGNFPDRFSGHQFPNYSSELNVNALLLGDSALYLCASSLTGDADTQYFGPGTRLTVL.

This clonotype was found many times. The chain recombines TRBV12-3 or TRBV12-4 with TRBJ2-7, with D perhaps TRBD1 (5 bases). CDR3 size: 16 residues. Trimming stripped 7 bases from V and 1 base from J, with 20 bases between. For the CDR3, the DNA is TGTGCCAGCATGTCTATCGATAGAGCAGGGTCCTACGAGCAGTACTTC. This gives the protein CASMSIDRAGSYEQYF.

This clonotype was seen a handful of times. The chain is built from TRBV18 and TRBJ1-4; D possibly corresponds to TRBD1 (5 bases). Trimming left V 4 bases short and J 10 bases short, with 19 bases between. The CDR3 runs 15 residues. Germline V CDR1 and CDR2: KGHSH, LQKENI. This chain's CDR3 is CASSLNRDLKGKLFF. CDR3 in DNA: TGTGCCAGCTCACTGAACCGGGACTTAAAGGGAAAACTGTTTTTT.

This clonotype was counted many times. This chain links TRBV6-5 with TRBJ1-1; D unresolved. V lost 0 bases, J lost 5 bases, and 16 bases lay in between. The CDR3 has 16 amino acids. CDR1 MNHEY and CDR2 SVGAGI come from the germline V gene. This CDR3 reads CASSYSISPGETEAFF. The CDR3 nucleotides read TGTGCCAGCAGTTACTCGATAAGTCCCGGGGAAACTGAAGCTTTCTTT.